The source of this T cell receptor beta chain is a study of T cell responses to AZD1222 COVID-19 vaccine. The V and J ends lost 4 bases and 13 bases respectively, with 20 bases between them. The CDR3 loop spans 14 amino acids. The germline V gene encodes CDR1 SGHTA and CDR2 FQGNSA. Worth noting for this clone: Its specificity is unknown.

Points from the study as a whole: Sampling that yielded the repertoires occurred only after the peak T cell response. It was only a handful of AZD1222 recipients who were seropositive at baseline. Clonal diversity may have been underestimated in mostly white British donors.

TCRdb keeps only in-frame clones here, not all; method: immunoSEQ multiplex PCR. The table has 110,000 to 150,000 clones, 88% seen once. The sample consisted of peripheral blood, taken 28 days after the second AZD1222 dose. This receptor was identified in an adult who received the AZD1222 COVID-19 vaccine. The rearrangement joins TRBV7-2 to TRBJ2-1; perhaps TRBD1 as D (5 bases). The CDR3 nucleotides are TGTGCCAGCAGCTATGGGGCCGGGTCCAATCTCCAGTTCTTC. Translation gives CASSYGAGSNLQFF.